Presented here are 10 T cell receptor beta chains from one specimen sequenced in a study of CD8 T cells in Susac syndrome. RNA, at about 0.45 to 1 ug, was reverse transcribed with random hexamers. Each CDR3 protein gets one entry after TCRdb re-called the immunoSEQ multiplex PCR reads with MiXCR. Among 200,000 or so distinct CDR3 sequences listed, about 95% were seen once. The specimen sequenced was CD4+ T cells from PBMCs. The receptors come from a human donor with multiple sclerosis.

The rearrangement uses TRBV5-6 and TRBJ2-7; D is tentatively TRBD1 or TRBD2 (5 bases each). The CDR3 totals 14 residues. The V end lost 0 bases, the J end lost 1 base, and 8 bases lay between the germline ends. Germline V gene lookup returns CDR1 SGHDT and CDR2 YYEEEE. CDR3 sequence: CASSLAGASYEQYF. The CDR3 DNA follows: TGTGCCAGCAGCTTGGCCGGGGCATCCTACGAGCAGTACTTC.

V gene TRBV3-1 combines with J gene TRBJ1-6; D call uncertain. The CDR3 covers 13 residues. V gave up 0 bases and J gave up 8 bases, with 5 bases separating them. Germline V CDR1 and CDR2: LGHDT, YNNKEL (reference sequence). As DNA, the CDR3 is TGTGCCAGCAGCCAAGATCCCCATTCACCCCTCCACTTT. Translating it yields CASSQDPHSPLHF.

This sequence joins TRBV12-3 or TRBV12-4 and TRBJ2-5, with no clear D. The CDR3 is 14 residues long. The V gene lost 5 bases and the J gene lost 7 bases, with 17 bases spanning the gap. The CDR3 loop reads CASSPETPLSTQYF. The CDR3 bases are TGTGCCAGCAGTCCGGAAACCCCGTTGTCGACCCAGTACTTC.

CDR3 in amino acids: CASSQLGGQNNEQFF. In DNA, the CDR3 is TGCGCCAGCAGCCAGTTAGGGGGTCAGAACAATGAGCAGTTCTTC. J is TRBJ2-1 and V is TRBV4-1; maybe TRBD1 (6 bases). The length of the CDR3 is 15 residues. The germline V gene encodes CDR1 MGHRA and CDR2 YSYEKL. Trimming shortened V by 3 bases and J by 5 bases, and 14 bases separated the two germline ends.

V is TRBV2 and J is TRBJ2-1, with 7 nucleotides matching TRBD2. The CDR3 runs to 11 residues. Looked up from germline, CDR1 is SNHLY and CDR2 is FYNNEI. With V trimmed by 4 bases and J by 14 bases, 5 bases remained unmatched. The CDR3 sequence: CASSVDLAEFF. CDR3 nucleotides: TGTGCCAGCAGTGTGGACCTAGCGGAGTTCTTC.

This rearrangement joins TRBV2 to TRBJ1-1; weak D call: TRBD1 (6 bases). CDR3 length: 12 amino acids. Germline V gene data show CDR1 as SNHLY and CDR2 as FYNNEI. V was clipped by 6 bases and J by 6 bases, with 11 bases between them. The CDR3 DNA follows: TGTGCCAGCAGCGAGGGGGTCCCTGAAGCTTTCTTT. It is translated as CASSEGVPEAFF.

This chain uses TRBV30 with TRBJ1-2, with D possibly being TRBD1 (6 bases). Germline CDR1 reads GTSNPN; CDR2 reads SVGIG (reference sequence). V was shortened by 4 bases and J by 2 bases, with 8 bases between the two germline ends. The CDR3 is 12 residues long. The CDR3 region is CAWTTGNYGYTF. Here the CDR3 DNA reads TGTGCCTGGACTACAGGGAACTATGGCTACACCTTC.

The chain uses TRBV2 and TRBJ2-3; 10 nucleotides align to TRBD1. Germline assignment: CDR1 SNHLY and CDR2 FYNNEI. The CDR3 spans 13 residues. With 9 bases clipped from V and 4 bases from J, the junction kept 4 bases outside the gene matches. CDR3 amino acids: CASPDRGADTQYF. CDR3 in DNA: TGTGCCAGTCCGGACAGGGGGGCAGATACGCAGTATTTT.

The rearrangement links TRBV6-2 or TRBV6-3 to TRBJ2-5; a possible D gene is TRBD1 (6 bases). Trimming shortened V by 5 bases and J by 2 bases, and 15 bases separated the two germline ends. This CDR3 is built from 15 residues. Germline lookup yields CDR1 MNHEY and CDR2 SVGEGT. This CDR3 is CASSPTGWRQETQYF. The CDR3 nucleotides read TGTGCCAGCAGTCCGACAGGCTGGAGGCAAGAGACCCAGTACTTC.

The CDR3 loop is CASSFDLAVRGYTF. The CDR3 bases are TGTGCCAGCAGCTTCGATCTGGCCGTCAGGGGCTACACCTTC. The genes are TRBV5-4 and TRBJ1-2; D gene unclear. CDR1 is SGHNT, CDR2 YYREEE, per germline (reference sequence). Trimming stripped 2 bases from V and 8 bases from J, with 16 bases between. CDR3 size: 14 residues.